What follows are 9 T cell receptor beta chains derived from one specimen sequenced in a study of tumor and adjacent non-tumor tissue in lung cancer. No cell sorting was done before RNA was extracted from the tissue. This non-tumor lung sample came from over 3 cm beyond the tumor edge. Three rounds of nested PCR, following a modified ARM-PCR protocol, produced the TCRbeta library. TCRdb re-called the multiplex PCR reads through MiXCR, storing one row per CDR3 protein. In the table there are 40,000 to 60,000 distinct CDR3 sequences, 60% to 65% of which are singletons. Sequencing input: distant non-tumor lung tissue. Every receptor here comes from a woman in her 70s with non-small cell lung cancer.

This clonotype appeared many times. The genes are TRBV4-1 and TRBJ1-1; D gene ambiguous. Germline V gives CDR1 MGHRA, CDR2 YSYEKL. V shed 0 bases and J shed 4 bases, with 15 bases lying between them. This CDR3 is built from 16 residues. The CDR3: CASSQESQIGSTEAFF. CDR3 in DNA: TGCGCCAGCAGCCAAGAGTCACAGATCGGGAGCACTGAAGCTTTCTTT.

The CDR3 sequence: CASSPQGCRNTIYF. The CDR3, as DNA: TGTGCCAGCAGTCCACAGGGGTGTCGGAACACCATATATTTT. The rearrangement joins TRBV12-3 or TRBV12-4 to TRBJ1-3, with 7 positions matching TRBD1. V trimming: 5 bases; J trimming: 7 bases; junction bases outside the gene matches: 8. This CDR3 contains 14 residues.

This chain connects TRBV20-1 to TRBJ2-7; D is uncertain. The germline gives CDR1 DFQATT, CDR2 SNEGSKA (reference sequence). Deletions cut 1 base from V and 0 bases from J, with 10 bases between. The CDR3 covers 14 residues. The CDR3 region is CSARGSVYSYEQYF. CDR3 DNA: TGCAGTGCTAGAGGGTCAGTCTACTCCTACGAGCAGTACTTC.

For this clonotype: The junction does not match germline at one end; this may be a read error. The rearrangement joins TRBV20-1 to TRBJ1-2; tentative D call: TRBD1 (5 bases). The CDR3 covers 17 residues. The germline CDR1 and CDR2 sequences are DFQATT and SNEGSKA (reference sequence). This chain's CDR3 is CSATGLTISIANYGYTF. In nucleotides, the CDR3 is TGCAGTGCTACGGGACTGACCATTTCCATAGCTAACTATGGGTACACCTTC.

Details on this clonotype: A read error is likely, as this CDR3 ends without the conserved phenylalanine or tryptophan. The chain is built from TRBV11-3 and TRBJ1-1; D gene unclear. CDR1 is SGHNT, CDR2 YENEEA, per germline. The CDR3 is made up of 13 amino acids. The CDR3 spells CVSSFSYDTEAFL. The DNA of the CDR3 is TGTGTCAGCAGCTTTTCATACGACACTGAAGCTTTCTTA.

This clonotype was recorded only once. A junction end diverges from the germline sequence, so it may reflect a read error. The chain carries TRBV4-1 and TRBJ2-1; D remains ambiguous. Per the germline V gene, CDR1 is MGHRA and CDR2 is YSYEKL. The CDR3 runs to 16 residues. The CDR3 coding sequence is TGCGCCAGCAGCCAAGATTCCGCGGAAGGGTACAATGTGCAGTTCTTC. Translated: CASSQDSAEGYNVQFF.

Concerning this clonotype itself: At one end the junction does not follow the germline gene, possibly because of a read error. The rearrangement joins TRBV29-1 to TRBJ2-1; 10 positions match TRBD2. The germline V gene has CDR1 SQVTM and CDR2 ANQGSEA. The CDR3 contains 13 residues. The CDR3 sequence: CGVKREGWNEQLF. CDR3 coding DNA: TGCGGCGTTAAGCGGGAGGGCTGGAATGAGCAGCTCTTC.

In its sample, this clonotype was seen a few times. With a much larger clone just one base away, this may be a read error. The chain carries TRBV28 and TRBJ1-1; 12 positions agree with TRBD1. This CDR3 region has 15 residues. Germline V gene lookup returns CDR1 MDHEN and CDR2 SYDVKM. Here the CDR3 DNA reads TGTGCCGGCAGATCCGGGACAGGGGGCAATTCTGAAGCTTTCTTT. Amino acids: CAGRSGTGGNSEAFF.

The chain couples TRBV29-1 to TRBJ1-2; D perhaps matches TRBD1 (5 bases). CDR1 SQVTM and CDR2 ANQGSEA come from the germline V gene. This CDR3 is 12 amino acids long. The V gene lost 5 bases and the J gene lost 6 bases, with 13 bases spanning the gap. CDR3 coding DNA: TGCAGCGTTATCCTAGGGACGGATGGCTACACCTTC. It specifies CSVILGTDGYTF.